This T cell receptor beta chain was found in a study of T cell repertoires in cytomegalovirus infection. Study context: In the study, CMV epitopes included recently identified HLA-C-restricted and well-studied HLA-B-restricted ones. From public TCR beta signatures came an indication of both CMV infection and matching HLA type.

Regarding this clonotype: Its antigen is not identified.

General study results and limits: The ex vivo response showed dominance by HLA-C-restricted CMV-specific TCR beta clonotypes. The cumulative frequency of public TCR beta families identified carriers of CMV plus the relevant HLA.

Germline CDR1 reads SNHLY; CDR2 reads FYNNEI. The CDR3 runs to 19 residues. Trimming at V came to 7 bases and at J to 1 base, leaving 21 bases not matched to a gene. TCRdb independently ran MiXCR on the reads; one entry per CDR3 protein. The data contain some 310,000 distinct CDR3 sequences, roughly 25% of them seen just once; the ten biggest clones take up 10% to 15%. The source of this sequence is a human donor in good health (CMV status not recorded). Some clones in this sample may be carry-over from other donors' samples. The rearrangement joins TRBV2 to TRBJ1-2; TRBD1 matches 7 bases. The sequences come from cultured PBMCs, collected from culture after CMV antigen stimulation. DNA of the CDR3: TGTGCCAGCACCCCCCAACTACAAACCGGGACAGCTATTAACTATGGCTACACCTTC. Protein product: CASTPQLQTGTAINYGYTF.